Below, 9 T cell receptor beta chains from the same sample are listed, as sequenced in a study of T cell repertoires in cytomegalovirus infection. Their antigens are not known. MiXCR was run by TCRdb on the reads, yielding one entry per CDR3 protein. The profile shows about 110,000 distinct CDR3 sequences, around 28% of them singletons. The input for sequencing was CD8+ T cells from cultured PBMCs, taken from culture after CMV antigen stimulation. The source is a human donor in good health (CMV status not recorded). Some clones in this sample may be carry-over from other donors' samples.

This sequence joins TRBV15 and TRBJ2-2, with D maybe TRBD1 (5 bases). This CDR3 spans 18 amino acids. Germline CDR1 LNHNV, CDR2 YYDKDF (reference sequence). V was cut by 0 bases and J by 3 bases, with 17 bases left in between. This CDR3 is CATSRDWPGNTDTGELFF. The CDR3 DNA reads as TGTGCCACCAGCAGAGATTGGCCAGGGAATACGGACACCGGGGAGCTGTTTTTT.

The chain uses TRBV27 and TRBJ2-2; D unresolved. Germline CDR1 reads MNHEY; CDR2 reads SMNVEV (reference sequence). The length of the CDR3 is 15 residues. V lost 3 bases and J lost 0, with 8 bases in between. The CDR3 DNA reads TGTGCCAGCAGTTTCGGGCTAGCGAACACCGGGGAGCTGTTTTTT. Protein sequence: CASSFGLANTGELFF.

This chain connects TRBV27 to TRBJ2-3, with 8 bases lining up with TRBD1. The V gene end was trimmed by 5 bases and the J gene end by 2 bases; junction bases not matched to a gene: 9. The CDR3 is made up of 16 amino acids. Germline loops: CDR1 MNHEY, CDR2 SMNVEV (reference sequence). The CDR3 is CASSPQGASDTDTQYF. In DNA form, the CDR3 reads TGTGCCAGCAGTCCCCAGGGGGCGAGCGACACAGATACGCAGTATTTT.

The chain links TRBV7-9 to TRBJ2-1; TRBD2 agrees at 7 bases. Per the germline V gene, CDR1 is SEHNR and CDR2 is FQNEAQ (reference sequence). V lost 5 bases, J lost 4 bases, and 11 bases stayed unmatched. This CDR3 region has 16 residues. CDR3 nucleotides: TGTGCCAGCAGCCCGATGGGGACTAAGCCTTACAATGAGCAGTTCTTC. Residues: CASSPMGTKPYNEQFF. Full variable domain (outside the CDR3, taken from reference TRBV7-9 and TRBJ2-1): DTGVSQNPRHKITKRGQNVTFRCDPISEHNRLYWYRQTLGQGPEFLTYFQNEAQLEKSRLLSDRFSAERPKGSFSTLEIQRTEQGDSAMYLCASSPMGTKPYNEQFFGPGTRLTVL.

Comments on this clonotype: The junction departs from the called germline gene at one end, perhaps through a read error. The chain is built from TRBV10-3 and TRBJ1-5, with TRBD1 matching over 8 bases. Germline values: CDR1 ENHRY, CDR2 SYGVKD. The CDR3 is made up of 20 amino acids. The CDR3 DNA is TGTGCCATCAGTGAGTCTTGGACAGGGAACGGATATTATAGCAATCAGCCCCGGCATTTT. It translates to CAISESWTGNGYYSNQPRHF.

This clonotype was found many times. The chain links TRBV12-3 or TRBV12-4 to TRBJ1-3; 7 positions match TRBD1. V shed 5 bases and J 2 bases; nucleotides not matched to a gene: 12. The CDR3 contains 17 residues. The CDR3 loop is CASSRARGRVAGNTIYF. CDR3 DNA sequence: TGTGCCAGCAGTCGGGCTAGGGGGCGAGTAGCTGGAAACACCATATATTTT.

The V call is TRBV19, the J call TRBJ2-3; maybe TRBD1 (6 bases). The germline V and J ends were trimmed by 1 base and 5 bases, with 13 bases remaining between them. The length of the CDR3 is 15 residues. CDR1 is LNHDA and CDR2 is SQIVND in the germline V gene (reference sequence). DNA for the CDR3: TGTGCCAGTAGTATAGGGGCAGGGGATGGAGATACGCAGTATTTT. It encodes CASSIGAGDGDTQYF.

The chain joins TRBV7-2 to TRBJ2-7; 12 bases are a match to TRBD1. The ends lost 3 bases at V and 6 bases at J; junction bases unmatched: 12. Germline V gene lookup returns CDR1 SGHTA and CDR2 FQGNSA. The CDR3 is made up of 17 amino acids. The CDR3, as DNA: TGTGCCAGCAGCTTTTTCGATGCCCGGGACAGGGGGCGCGAGCAGTACTTC. Amino acid sequence: CASSFFDARDRGREQYF.

The chain carries TRBV5-6 and TRBJ2-7; no clear D. V was pared by 2 bases and J by 3 bases, with 15 bases between. There are 15 residues in the CDR3. Germline values: CDR1 SGHDT, CDR2 YYEEEE. The CDR3 region is CASSFSRQSVYEQYF. Here the CDR3 DNA reads TGTGCCAGCAGCTTTTCAAGGCAGTCCGTCTACGAGCAGTACTTC.